The TCR beta chain described here comes from a study of T cells and Merkel cell carcinoma outcomes. As to this clone: The target antigen is unknown.

Points from the study as a whole: In Merkel cell carcinoma, repertoire and T-cell density reportedly predicted outcomes.

Generated by immunoSEQ multiplex PCR, the TCRdb table keeps only in-frame clones and is missing some. The sample holds some 15,000 clones, 85% to 90% seen once. The CDR3 length is 15 residues. V gave up 2 bases and J gave up 5 bases, with 15 bases separating them. The germline CDR1 and CDR2 sequences are SNHLY and FYNNEI. The clonotype originates from a human donor with Merkel cell carcinoma. Sequencing used tumor tissue from Merkel cell carcinoma. The gene calls are TRBV2 and TRBJ1-2, with a possible D match to TRBD1 (6 bases). The CDR3 DNA reads TGTGCCAGCAGTGAACAGGGGCGGGAATATTATGGCTACACCTTC. Protein: CASSEQGREYYGYTF.